The present T cell receptor beta chain was sequenced within a study of T cell repertoires in cytomegalovirus infection. Study background: Public signatures in TCR beta pointed to CMV infection and matching HLA type. General study points: CMV-specific TCR beta clonotypes restricted by HLA-C were the ones dominating the ex vivo response.

TCRdb re-derived calls from the reads in MiXCR, one entry per CDR3 protein. The sample records 560,000 or so distinct CDR3 sequences, 16% being singletons. This clonotype has only a few counts. Its matching antigen is unknown. V lost 0 bases and J lost 8, with 11 bases in between. The germline gives CDR1 SGDLS, CDR2 YYNGEE. This CDR3 is 14 amino acids long. This clonotype originated in a human donor in good health (CMV status not recorded). Some clones in this sample may be carry-over from other donors' samples. The genes are TRBV9 and TRBJ1-4; no clear D. Material for sequencing was CD8+ T cells from PBMCs. The CDR3: CASSVAGVGEKLFF. The CDR3 DNA sequence: TGTGCCAGCAGCGTAGCTGGGGTAGGGGAAAAACTGTTTTTT.